The clone carrying this T cell receptor beta chain was found many times. The CDR3 is made up of 14 amino acids. CDR1 and CDR2 (germline): SQVTM, ANQGSEA. The V segment lost 6 bases and the J segment 4 bases; nucleotides outside the gene matches: 7. TCRdb called the RT-PCR reads again in MiXCR, with one record for every CDR3 protein. The top ten clones hold 3.6% of a sample with almost 700,000 distinct CDR3 sequences, 14% of them seen once. The receptor comes from a female donor in good health, serving as a healthy control. Sequencing used memory CD4+ T cells from blood. J is TRBJ2-5 and V is TRBV29-1; 11 bases are shared with TRBD2. The CDR3 region is CSVTGLAGGETQYF. In nucleotides, the CDR3 is TGCAGCGTCACGGGCCTAGCGGGAGGAGAGACCCAGTACTTC.